Listed below are T cell receptor beta chains from one sample, sequenced in a study of blood T cell repertoires in COVID-19. TCRdb's table, derived via immunoSEQ multiplex PCR, lists solely in-frame clones and lacks some. The sample gives approximately 50,000 clones, roughly nine tenths of which show up once; under 4.5% is in the top ten. The sequenced sample was peripheral blood. These receptors all come from a human donor in a cohort sampled during active COVID-19. Both conserved end residues are part of each CDR3. Each record gives: CDR3 DNA, CDR3 protein, clone size, V gene, D gene, J gene. A D gene is named only where the DNA matches it firmly. Rows give clone size only sometimes, using once, few, many, or a class for an expanded clone.

cdr3_nt: TGTGCCAGCAGTGAGAGGGCAGGACTCACCGGGGAGCTGTTTTTT
cdr3_aa: CASSERAGLTGELFF
clone_size: .
v_call: TRBV2
d_call: .
j_call: TRBJ2-2

cdr3_nt: TGTGCCACCAGTGAATGGGAGGTTGAAAACGGGCCGCAGTATTTT
cdr3_aa: CATSEWEVENGPQYF
clone_size: .
v_call: TRBV24-1
d_call: .
j_call: TRBJ2-3

cdr3_nt: TGTGCCAGCGGGGGGTTGGGCTCCTACGAGCAGTACTTC
cdr3_aa: CASGGLGSYEQYF
clone_size: once
v_call: TRBV3-1/TRBV3-2
d_call: .
j_call: TRBJ2-7

cdr3_nt: TGTGCCAGCAGCTTAACGGGGGGGAACTACGAGCAGTACTTC
cdr3_aa: CASSLTGGNYEQYF
clone_size: few
v_call: TRBV7-3
d_call: TRBD2
j_call: TRBJ2-7

cdr3_nt: TGTGCCAGCAGTTTATGGGGACTAGCGACCTACGAGCAGTACTTC
cdr3_aa: CASSLWGLATYEQYF
clone_size: .
v_call: TRBV28
d_call: TRBD2
j_call: TRBJ2-7

cdr3_nt: TGTGCCACATCCGGCGGGCTACTTGAAGAGCAGTACTTC
cdr3_aa: CATSGGLLEEQYF
clone_size: .
v_call: TRBV2
d_call: .
j_call: TRBJ2-7

cdr3_nt: TGTGCCAGCAGTCTAGACTATCCCTATGGCTACACCTTC
cdr3_aa: CASSLDYPYGYTF
clone_size: .
v_call: TRBV6-6
d_call: .
j_call: TRBJ1-2

cdr3_nt: TGCGCCAGCAGCCAAGACCTGGGGGGCTCCTACAATGAGCAGTTCTTC
cdr3_aa: CASSQDLGGSYNEQFF
clone_size: .
v_call: TRBV4-1
d_call: .
j_call: TRBJ2-1

cdr3_nt: TGCGCCAGCAGCTTAGGGGGAAGTAAAGAGACCCAGTACTTC
cdr3_aa: CASSLGGSKETQYF
clone_size: .
v_call: TRBV5-1
d_call: .
j_call: TRBJ2-5

cdr3_nt: TGTGCCAGCAGTCCCAGGGGGATATCCTACGAGCAGTACTTC
cdr3_aa: CASSPRGISYEQYF
clone_size: few
v_call: TRBV6-5
d_call: TRBD1
j_call: TRBJ2-7

cdr3_nt: TGTGCCACCAGCAGAACCAGCGGGGCTAATGAAAAACTGTTTTTT
cdr3_aa: CATSRTSGANEKLFF
clone_size: .
v_call: TRBV15
d_call: .
j_call: TRBJ1-4

cdr3_nt: TGTGCCAGCAGCCAAGTCAGGGGCGAAAGCTCTGGAAACACCATATATTTT
cdr3_aa: CASSQVRGESSGNTIYF
clone_size: .
v_call: TRBV3-1/TRBV3-2
d_call: .
j_call: TRBJ1-3

cdr3_nt: TGTGCCAGCAGCCAAGGAACTAGACACTACGAGCAGTACTTC
cdr3_aa: CASSQGTRHYEQYF
clone_size: .
v_call: TRBV4-2
d_call: .
j_call: TRBJ2-7

cdr3_nt: TGTGCCAGCTCACGCTCGGGGATGGACTATGGCTACACCTTC
cdr3_aa: CASSRSGMDYGYTF
clone_size: .
v_call: TRBV18
d_call: .
j_call: TRBJ1-2

cdr3_nt: TGTGCCAGCACCCAGGGGGATCGGGCAATAGTCTATGGCTACACCTTC
cdr3_aa: CASTQGDRAIVYGYTF
clone_size: .
v_call: TRBV7-9
d_call: TRBD1
j_call: TRBJ1-2

cdr3_nt: TGCGCCAGTACAGCGGGAAACTCCTACAATGAGCAGTTCTTC
cdr3_aa: CASTAGNSYNEQFF
clone_size: .
v_call: TRBV5-1
d_call: TRBD2
j_call: TRBJ2-1

cdr3_nt: TGTGCCAGCTCACCACCGGACGCAGGGTTCAGGGCCTACGAGCAGTACTTC
cdr3_aa: CASSPPDAGFRAYEQYF
clone_size: once
v_call: TRBV18
d_call: .
j_call: TRBJ2-7

cdr3_nt: TGCGCCAGCAGCTTGGAGGGGCGGAACACTGAAGCTTTCTTT
cdr3_aa: CASSLEGRNTEAFF
clone_size: .
v_call: TRBV5-1
d_call: .
j_call: TRBJ1-1

cdr3_nt: TGTGCCAGCAGCCCCGGGACAGCTCAAGAGACCCAGTACTTC
cdr3_aa: CASSPGTAQETQYF
clone_size: .
v_call: TRBV9
d_call: TRBD1
j_call: TRBJ2-5

cdr3_nt: TGTGCCAGCAGTTTTGGGACAGGGCCGTACACAGATACGCAGTATTTT
cdr3_aa: CASSFGTGPYTDTQYF
clone_size: .
v_call: TRBV27
d_call: TRBD1
j_call: TRBJ2-3

cdr3_nt: TGTGCCAGCAGCCAAGTACAGGGGGCGGCCTATAATTCACCCCTCCACTTT
cdr3_aa: CASSQVQGAAYNSPLHF
clone_size: .
v_call: TRBV3-1/TRBV3-2
d_call: TRBD1
j_call: TRBJ1-6

cdr3_nt: TGCGCCAGCAGCTTGGCCGGACAGTACGAGCAGTACTTC
cdr3_aa: CASSLAGQYEQYF
clone_size: .
v_call: TRBV5-1
d_call: .
j_call: TRBJ2-7

cdr3_nt: TGTGCCTGGAGGTCGGACAGGTTGGCGGAAAAACTGTTTTTT
cdr3_aa: CAWRSDRLAEKLFF
clone_size: .
v_call: TRBV30
d_call: TRBD1
j_call: TRBJ1-4

cdr3_nt: TGTGCCAGCAGTGCTGACTATGGCTACACCTTC
cdr3_aa: CASSADYGYTF
clone_size: .
v_call: TRBV2
d_call: .
j_call: TRBJ1-2

cdr3_nt: TGTGCCGTTAGGAACACGGGCTATGGCTACACCTTC
cdr3_aa: CAVRNTGYGYTF
clone_size: .
v_call: TRBV6-5
d_call: .
j_call: TRBJ1-2

cdr3_nt: TGTGCCAGCAGCCAAGACAGGGCGAACTATGGCTACACCTTC
cdr3_aa: CASSQDRANYGYTF
clone_size: .
v_call: TRBV4-2
d_call: .
j_call: TRBJ1-2

cdr3_nt: TGTGCCAGCACCCCTAGCGGGAGGGTTGACTACGAGCAGTACTTC
cdr3_aa: CASTPSGRVDYEQYF
clone_size: .
v_call: TRBV6-6
d_call: TRBD2
j_call: TRBJ2-7

cdr3_nt: TGTGCCAGCGGATCTCCGGGACAGGGGAGCCATGGCTACACCTTC
cdr3_aa: CASGSPGQGSHGYTF
clone_size: .
v_call: TRBV28
d_call: TRBD1
j_call: TRBJ1-2

cdr3_nt: TGTGCCAGCAGCTTGGCCGGAGCGATCTATGGCTACACCTTC
cdr3_aa: CASSLAGAIYGYTF
clone_size: .
v_call: TRBV5-6
d_call: .
j_call: TRBJ1-2

cdr3_nt: TGTGCCAGTAGTATCAGGGGGCAGCCCCAGCATTTT
cdr3_aa: CASSIRGQPQHF
clone_size: .
v_call: TRBV19
d_call: TRBD1
j_call: TRBJ1-5

cdr3_nt: TGTGCCAGCAGCTCATCGGGACAGGGGGGAAACACCATATATTTT
cdr3_aa: CASSSSGQGGNTIYF
clone_size: .
v_call: TRBV11-3
d_call: TRBD1
j_call: TRBJ1-3

cdr3_nt: TGTGCCAGCAGCGTGTCGACAGCGAACACTGAAGCTTTCTTT
cdr3_aa: CASSVSTANTEAFF
clone_size: .
v_call: TRBV9
d_call: .
j_call: TRBJ1-1

cdr3_nt: TGTGCCAGCAGTCGCCGCAGGGCCTCTGAAGCTTTCTTT
cdr3_aa: CASSRRRASEAFF
clone_size: once
v_call: TRBV7-2
d_call: .
j_call: TRBJ1-1

cdr3_nt: TGTGCCAGTAGTATAGTTAGGAGCGGGAGGTCCGCGTACTTCTACGAGCAGTACTTC
cdr3_aa: CASSIVRSGRSAYFYEQYF
clone_size: .
v_call: TRBV19
d_call: TRBD2
j_call: TRBJ2-7

cdr3_nt: TGTGCCAGTAGTTCTGGACTAGCCAGTGAGCAGTTCTTC
cdr3_aa: CASSSGLASEQFF
clone_size: .
v_call: TRBV19
d_call: TRBD2
j_call: TRBJ2-1

cdr3_nt: TGCAGCGTTGAGCAAGCCCTCCACCCTGAAGCTTTCTTT
cdr3_aa: CSVEQALHPEAFF
clone_size: .
v_call: TRBV29-1
d_call: .
j_call: TRBJ1-1

cdr3_nt: TGTGCCAGCAGGATGACAGGGATAGATCAGCCCCAGCATTTT
cdr3_aa: CASRMTGIDQPQHF
clone_size: .
v_call: TRBV6-5
d_call: TRBD1
j_call: TRBJ1-5

cdr3_nt: TGCAGCGTTGTCGAGCGGTCCTACAATGAGCAGTTCTTC
cdr3_aa: CSVVERSYNEQFF
clone_size: few
v_call: TRBV29-1
d_call: .
j_call: TRBJ2-1

cdr3_nt: TGTGCCAGCAGCTTGGTGTCCGCAGGGGACGGCTACACCTTC
cdr3_aa: CASSLVSAGDGYTF
clone_size: .
v_call: TRBV5-6
d_call: .
j_call: TRBJ1-2

cdr3_nt: TGCGCCAGCAGCCTCGGACAGGGGGCATACACTGAAGCTTTCTTT
cdr3_aa: CASSLGQGAYTEAFF
clone_size: .
v_call: TRBV4-1
d_call: TRBD1
j_call: TRBJ1-1

cdr3_nt: TGTGCCAGCAGCCAAAACATGGGGCTTGACGCTTTCTTT
cdr3_aa: CASSQNMGLDAFF
clone_size: .
v_call: TRBV7-3
d_call: .
j_call: TRBJ1-1

cdr3_nt: TGTGCCAGCAGCTTAGCTCTAGACAATGAGCAGTTCTTC
cdr3_aa: CASSLALDNEQFF
clone_size: .
v_call: TRBV7-8
d_call: .
j_call: TRBJ2-1

cdr3_nt: TGTGCCAGCAGCGCCGAGTCTGGGGCCAACGTCCTGACTTTC
cdr3_aa: CASSAESGANVLTF
clone_size: .
v_call: TRBV11-3
d_call: .
j_call: TRBJ2-6

cdr3_nt: TGTGCCAGCAGTTTAGGGGACACCCCAGAGCCCCAGCATTTT
cdr3_aa: CASSLGDTPEPQHF
clone_size: .
v_call: TRBV28
d_call: .
j_call: TRBJ1-5

cdr3_nt: TGTGCCAGCAGTGAAGGAGTCGGGAGGGCCGGGTCAGATACGCAGTATTTT
cdr3_aa: CASSEGVGRAGSDTQYF
clone_size: .
v_call: TRBV2
d_call: TRBD2
j_call: TRBJ2-3